A selection of T cell receptor beta chains follows, all from one sample in a study of early T cells in non-severe SARS-CoV-2 infection. TCRdb processed the 5' RACE reads anew with MiXCR; each CDR3 protein has one entry. The sample includes 55,000 to 70,000 distinct CDR3 sequences, around 11% seen only once; the top ten take 1.2%. This specimen consisted of whole blood, obtained at baseline. These receptors were collected from an adult who was a healthcare worker with PCR-confirmed SARS-CoV-2 infection or an uninfected control (not recorded which). The donor label of this sample is uncertain. CDR3s include the opening cysteine and the closing phenylalanine or tryptophan. The D gene is left open where the match is weak. For some rows the clone size is stated as once, few or many, or as a class when expanded; others skip it.

d_call | j_call | clone_size | v_call | cdr3_aa | cdr3_nt
TRBD2 | TRBJ2-3 | . | TRBV6-5 | CASSSTSGGRTDTQYF | TGTGCCAGCAGCTCGACTAGCGGAGGTCGCACAGATACGCAGTATTTT
. | TRBJ2-1 | . | TRBV20-1 | CSARRSADYNEQFF | TGCAGTGCTAGAAGGAGCGCGGACTACAATGAGCAGTTCTTC
. | TRBJ2-5 | few | TRBV24-1 | CATSDFKETQYF | TGTGCCACCAGTGATTTTAAGGAGACCCAGTACTTC
. | TRBJ2-5 | many | TRBV5-1 | CASSLAATQETQYF | TGCGCCAGCAGCTTGGCTGCTACACAAGAGACCCAGTACTTC
TRBD1 | TRBJ2-5 | . | TRBV5-1 | CASSLRGQAYQETQYF | TGCGCCAGCAGCCTCCGTGGACAGGCGTACCAAGAGACCCAGTACTTC
TRBD2 | TRBJ2-5 | few | TRBV24-1 | CATSDLGSGQETQYF | TGTGCCACCAGTGATTTGGGTAGCGGGCAAGAGACCCAGTACTTC
. | TRBJ2-5 | . | TRBV9 | CASSVGGTLETQYF | TGTGCCAGCAGCGTAGGAGGGACGTTGGAGACCCAGTACTTC
. | TRBJ1-2 | few | TRBV10-1 | CASSPTRGYGYTF | TGCGCCAGCAGTCCTACTCGGGGCTATGGCTACACCTTC
. | TRBJ1-1 | few | TRBV11-2 | CASSSRGSTEAFF | TGTGCCAGCAGCTCCCGGGGAAGCACTGAAGCTTTCTTT
. | TRBJ1-4 | . | TRBV23-1 | CASSHSSPPANEKLFF | TGCGCCAGCAGTCACTCCTCTCCCCCAGCTAATGAAAAACTGTTTTTT
TRBD1 | TRBJ2-5 | . | TRBV4-1 | CASSPTPVGTGQETQYF | TGCGCCAGCAGCCCCACACCCGTCGGGACAGGTCAAGAGACCCAGTACTTC
. | TRBJ2-5 | . | TRBV12-3/TRBV12-4 | CASGAGAAETQYF | TGTGCCAGCGGAGCCGGAGCGGCCGAGACCCAGTACTTC
TRBD2 | TRBJ2-5 | many | TRBV6-6 | CASSQGLAGRPQETQYF | TGTGCCAGCAGTCAGGGACTAGCGGGGCGCCCACAAGAGACCCAGTACTTC
TRBD1 | TRBJ1-6 | many | TRBV27 | CASSSPTGQGIHDMDSPLHF | TGTGCCAGCAGTTCCCCCACGGGACAGGGGATTCACGATATGGATTCACCCCTCCACTTT
. | TRBJ2-2 | few | TRBV5-1 | CASKQGSTGELFF | TGCGCCAGCAAGCAGGGATCCACCGGGGAGCTGTTTTTT
. | TRBJ1-2 | . | TRBV18 | CASSPDGTDGGYTF | TGTGCCAGCTCACCGGACGGAACTGACGGGGGCTACACCTTC
. | TRBJ2-5 | . | TRBV14 | CASSHLRGITLQETQYF | TGTGCCAGCAGCCATCTCCGAGGAATCACCTTACAAGAGACCCAGTACTTC
. | TRBJ2-3 | . | TRBV5-8 | CASSLSGGSTDTQYF | TGTGCCAGCAGCTTGTCTGGAGGGAGTACAGATACGCAGTATTTT
. | TRBJ1-2 | few | TRBV4-1 | CASSLGHTGTNYGYTF | TGCGCCAGCAGCTTGGGTCACACCGGAACTAACTATGGCTACACCTTC